A single sample gave rise to the 28 T cell receptor beta chains below, sequenced in a study of vaccination and CD4 T cells after COVID-19 (dated by TCRdb to 2022 to 2024). The sample's treatment or condition label is to be understood as: approximately nine-day PBMC culture with coronavirus spike peptide pools or control peptides (ViraFEST assay). No antigen has been assigned to these receptors. The library was built by means of PCR. Instrument used: Illumina iSeq 100. At the Johns Hopkins FTIC core, DNA from the cultured CD4+ T cells underwent TCR sequencing with the Oncomine TCR Beta short-read assay. TCRdb itself trimmed the public reads at Q25 with fastp, ran MiXCR and retained productive beta chains. When rows share a CDR3 protein, they turn into one entry using the most common DNA and genes. The sample contains more than 20,000 distinct CDR3 sequences, roughly 39% of them found a single time. The ten largest clonotypes hold approximately 7.9% of the sample.

The sample taken for sequencing was CD4+ T cells from blood, cultured in vitro. The source of these receptors is a human donor who had recovered from COVID-19.

This clonotype was picked up one time. The chain couples TRBV6-2 or TRBV6-3 to TRBJ2-5; weak D call: TRBD1 (6 bases). The CDR3 contains 13 residues. Germline V gene lookup returns CDR1 MNHEY and CDR2 SVGEGT. Between the trimmed V and J ends, which lost 4 bases and 4 bases, there was a span of 10 bases. CDR3 in DNA: TGTGCCAGCAGTTCCAGGGGTTCAGAGACCCAGTACTTC. Translating gives CASSSRGSETQYF.

The chain joins TRBV4-2 to TRBJ1-5; D might be TRBD1 (5 bases). Germline V gives CDR1 LGHNA, CDR2 YNFKEQ. Deletions cut 2 bases from V and 7 bases from J, with 18 bases between. The CDR3 is 16 residues long. The CDR3 nucleotides are TGTGCCAGCAGCCAAAGAAACGTCGGGGGGATGCAGCCCCAGCATTTT. As protein: CASSQRNVGGMQPQHF.

In this sample, this clonotype turned up a few times. CDR3 bases: TGTGCCACCTCCGGCTACAACACTGAAGCTTTCTTT. Amino acids: CATSGYNTEAFF. J is TRBJ1-1 and V is TRBV2; D remains ambiguous. Per germline, CDR1 SNHLY and CDR2 FYNNEI. CDR3 length equals 12 residues. V lost 10 bases to trimming and J lost 2 bases, with 11 bases between them.

This clonotype was detected a few times. This chain uses TRBV6-1 with TRBJ2-1; no reliable D call. The CDR3 consists of 12 residues. Germline lookup yields CDR1 MNHNS and CDR2 SASEGT. V was clipped by 7 bases and J by 4 bases, with 8 bases between them. The CDR3 DNA is TGTGCCAGCAAGGGTCAATACAATGAGCAGTTCTTC. Protein sequence: CASKGQYNEQFF.

A few counts support this clonotype. The chain joins TRBV20-1 to TRBJ2-5; 7 bases agree with TRBD2. The CDR3 is 13 amino acids. In germline, CDR1 is DFQATT, CDR2 SNEGSKA (reference sequence). With V trimmed by 3 bases and J by 4 bases, 5 bases remained unmatched. The CDR3 DNA follows: TGCAGTGCTAGGAGCGAGCGGGGAGAGACCCAGTACTTC. Translated, it gives CSARSERGETQYF.

This chain links TRBV19 with TRBJ1-5; a weak D match, TRBD1 (6 bases). The CDR3 contains 15 residues. Germline values: CDR1 LNHDA, CDR2 SQIVND (reference sequence). Trimming left V 4 bases short and J 2 bases short, with 12 bases between. CDR3 in DNA: TGTGCCAGTAGTACCAGGGGCCAAGGCAATCAGCCCCAGCATTTT. It is translated as CASSTRGQGNQPQHF.

The V gene is TRBV20-1, the J gene TRBJ2-1; 12 bases align to TRBD2. The germline V gene has CDR1 DFQATT and CDR2 SNEGSKA (reference sequence). Trimming at V came to 0 bases and at J to 6 bases, leaving 3 bases not matched to a gene. The CDR3 runs to 15 residues. The CDR3 spells CSARDPTSGGNEQFF. The CDR3 nucleotides are TGCAGTGCTAGAGATCCGACTAGCGGGGGCAATGAGCAGTTCTTC.

This clonotype was counted a few times. V and J are TRBV21-1 and TRBJ1-2; the D call of TRBD1 is as the table states it, not checked on the DNA. TRBV21-1 is a pseudogene. The CDR3 contains 17 residues. The CDR3 sequence: CASSKYPWGDRVYGYTF. For the CDR3, the DNA is TGTGCCAGCAGCAAATACCCCTGGGGGGATCGGGTATATGGCTACACCTTC.

This clonotype was counted only a few times. The V and J genes are TRBV28 and TRBJ2-1; 8 bases are a match to TRBD2. The CDR3 runs 15 residues. V was pared by 10 bases and J by 8 bases, with 16 bases of the junction left unmatched. Germline CDR1 and CDR2: MDHEN and SYDVKM. In DNA, the CDR3 is TGTGCCACCACCGGGAGCGGGAGTGGGGGCGATGAGCAGTTCTTC. Translated: CATTGSGSGGDEQFF.

The rearrangement joins TRBV19 to TRBJ2-2; TRBD1 matches at 7 bases. Unmatched junction bases numbered 8, after V lost 6 bases and J lost 4 bases. In germline, CDR1 is LNHDA, CDR2 SQIVND (reference sequence). This CDR3 has 15 residues. The CDR3 sequence: CASRNTGVGTGELFF. For the CDR3, the DNA is TGTGCCAGTAGGAATACAGGGGTGGGCACCGGGGAGCTGTTTTTT.

This clonotype was detected once. This chain connects TRBV20-1 to TRBJ2-1, with 12 bases identical to TRBD2. The germline V gene encodes CDR1 DFQATT and CDR2 SNEGSKA (reference sequence). The CDR3 is 16 amino acids. J lost 4 bases, V lost 4 bases, and 8 bases had no gene match. CDR3 sequence (DNA): TGCAGTGCTACGGCAACTAGCGGGGGGCCTTACAATGAGCAGTTCTTC. Translation gives CSATATSGGPYNEQFF.

The chain uses TRBV27 and TRBJ2-3, with TRBD2 identical over 7 bases. Trimming removed 5 bases from V and 3 bases from J; junction bases left unmatched: 8. Germline CDR1 is MNHEY and CDR2 is SMNVEV (reference sequence). This CDR3 has 15 residues. CDR3 loop: CASSPLAVVTDTQYF. The DNA for the CDR3 is TGTGCCAGCAGTCCCCTAGCGGTTGTTACAGATACGCAGTATTTT.

The V and J genes are TRBV6-2 or TRBV6-3 and TRBJ2-1, with 10 bases lining up with TRBD2. Germline V gene sequence: CDR1 MNHEY, CDR2 SVGEGT. The CDR3 runs 15 residues. The trim removed 8 bases at V and 5 bases at J, leaving 9 bases unmatched. CDR3 bases: TGTGCCAGCGCTAGGACTAGCGGTTCCAACAATGAGCAGTTCTTC. Protein: CASARTSGSNNEQFF.

V usage is TRBV7-2 and J usage is TRBJ2-5; 7 bases fit TRBD2. Germline lookup yields CDR1 SGHTA and CDR2 FQGNSA. This CDR3 is built from 15 residues. The junction had 5 bases not matched to a gene; V was cut back by 3 bases and J by 1 base. Here the CDR3 DNA reads TGTGCCAGCAGCTTTCAAGCGGGGATCCAAGAGACCCAGTACTTC. It yields the protein CASSFQAGIQETQYF.

V usage is TRBV20-1 and J usage is TRBJ2-7, with D uncertain. V was cut by 0 bases and J by 1 base, with 7 bases left in between. In germline, CDR1 is DFQATT, CDR2 SNEGSKA (reference sequence). The CDR3 runs 13 residues. The CDR3 DNA is TGCAGTGCTAGAGATTTAAAATCCTACGAGCAGTACTTC. Protein: CSARDLKSYEQYF.

This chain joins TRBV27 and TRBJ2-1; 7 positions agree with TRBD1. J lost 8 bases, V lost 10 bases, and 5 bases had no gene match. In germline, CDR1 is MNHEY, CDR2 SMNVEV (reference sequence). The CDR3 consists of 11 residues. CDR3 nucleotides: TGTGCCACCAGGGACAGCCATGAGCAGTTCTTC. It encodes CATRDSHEQFF.

There are a few counts of this clonotype. The genes are TRBV6-1 and TRBJ1-1; the D gene is possibly TRBD1 (5 bases). The CDR3 length is 15 residues. Germline V CDR1 and CDR2: MNHNS, SASEGT. V lost 8 bases and J lost 1, with 17 bases in between. Written as DNA, the CDR3 is TGTGCCAGCCGCCGGGGGATGATTCAGAACACTGAAGCTTTCTTT. It codes for CASRRGMIQNTEAFF.

This clonotype was seen a few times. The chain joins TRBV7-2 to TRBJ2-7; TRBD2 matches 8 bases. In germline, CDR1 is SGHTA, CDR2 FQGNSA. Trimming at V came to 5 bases and at J to 3 bases, leaving 9 bases not matched to a gene. The CDR3 sequence is 15 residues long. The CDR3, as DNA: TGTGCCAGCAGCCCGTGGGCGGGAGGTCTCTACGAGCAGTACTTC. The encoded protein is CASSPWAGGLYEQYF.

J is TRBJ2-3 and V is TRBV6-5, with unresolved D. The CDR3 consists of 14 residues. Germline CDR1 and CDR2: MNHEY and SVGAGI. Trimming left V 0 bases short and J 5 bases short, with 9 bases between. The DNA of the CDR3 is TGTGCCAGCAGTTACTCTGGATTCGGAGATACGCAGTATTTT. Protein: CASSYSGFGDTQYF.

This clonotype was picked up a small number of times. This chain joins TRBV28 and TRBJ2-7; 10 bases map to TRBD1. Germline values: CDR1 MDHEN, CDR2 SYDVKM. The CDR3 is made up of 14 amino acids. The V segment lost 6 bases and the J segment 5 bases; nucleotides outside the gene matches: 7. In DNA, the CDR3 is TGTGCCAGCAGGCAGACAGGGGGCACCCACGAGCAGTACTTC. It is translated as CASRQTGGTHEQYF. Full variable domain (missing parts from reference TRBV28 and TRBJ2-7): DVKVTQSSRYLVKRTGEKVFLECVQDMDHENMFWYRQDPGLGLRLIYFSYDVKMKEKGDIPEGYSVSREKKERFSLILESASTNQTSMYLCASRQTGGTHEQYFGPGTRLTVT.

The chain carries TRBV24-1 and TRBJ2-3; 9 positions agree with TRBD2. The CDR3 is 16 amino acids. The germline gives CDR1 KGHDR, CDR2 SFDVKD. V trimming: 1 base; J trimming: 2 bases; junction bases outside the gene matches: 3. The CDR3, as DNA: TGTGCCACCAGTGATTTTTCTAGCGGGATCACAGATACGCAGTATTTT. Its protein is CATSDFSSGITDTQYF.

This clonotype was counted a few times. This chain connects TRBV15 to TRBJ2-7, with D perhaps TRBD1 (5 bases). CDR1 is LNHNV, CDR2 YYDKDF, per germline (reference sequence). Trimming removed 1 base at V and 5 bases at J, with 15 bases between. The CDR3 has 15 residues. CDR3: CATSRGTSGNHEQYF. The DNA for the CDR3 is TGTGCCACCAGCAGAGGGACAAGTGGTAACCACGAGCAGTACTTC.

This chain connects TRBV28 to TRBJ2-4, with 7 bases fitting TRBD1. TRBJ2-5 explains the end of the DNA better; the J call may be wrong. There are 14 residues in the CDR3. Looked up from germline, CDR1 is MDHEN and CDR2 is SYDVKM. The CDR3 is CASSLGQRVETQYF. The CDR3 nucleotides read TGTGCCAGCAGTCTGGGACAGAGGGTAGAGACCCAGTACTTC.

This clonotype appeared a single time. J is TRBJ2-7 and V is TRBV24-1; 9 bases are shared with TRBD2. The V and J ends lost 9 bases and 2 bases, in that order; junction bases with no gene match: 7. The CDR3 consists of 14 residues. Per the germline V gene, CDR1 is KGHDR and CDR2 is SFDVKD. CDR3 nucleotide sequence: TGTGCCACCTCGACTAGCGGAAAGACCTACGAGCAGTACTTC. Amino acid sequence: CATSTSGKTYEQYF.

V usage is TRBV5-1 and J usage is TRBJ2-5, with a tentative D call TRBD1 (6 bases). The ends were cut back, 4 bases at V and 3 bases at J, with 10 bases in the middle. CDR3 length equals 13 residues. The germline gives CDR1 SGHRS, CDR2 YFSETQ. CDR3 bases: TGCGCCAGCAGCACCAGGGGTGAAGAGACCCAGTACTTC. Its translation: CASSTRGEETQYF.

In DNA form, the CDR3 reads TGCAGTGCTAGGCCCGGATCCGCAACTAATGAAAAACTGTTTTTT. It yields the protein CSARPGSATNEKLFF. V and J are TRBV20-1 and TRBJ1-4, with unresolved D. V was clipped by 3 bases and J by 0 bases, with 11 bases between them. The CDR3 spans 15 residues. The germline V gene has CDR1 DFQATT and CDR2 SNEGSKA (reference sequence).

For this clonotype: At one of its ends the junction is not consistent with the germline gene, which may arise from a read error. The DNA for the CDR3 is TGCAGTGCGGAGGCCGCCGGGGCCAGTCACCAAGAGACCCGGTACTTC. This sequence encodes CSAEAAGASHQETRYF. The chain couples TRBV20-1 to TRBJ2-5; D may correspond to TRBD1 or TRBD2 (5 bases each). Germline CDR1 and CDR2: DFQATT and SNEGSKA (reference sequence). The CDR3 extends over 16 amino acids.

The chain joins TRBV5-4 to TRBJ2-3; tentative D call: TRBD2 (5 bases). The V end lost 4 bases, the J end lost 6 bases, and 12 bases lay between the germline ends. The CDR3 contains 13 residues. From germline, CDR1 is SGHNT and CDR2 YYREEE (reference sequence). This chain's CDR3 is CASSVGLADTQYF. In DNA, the CDR3 is TGTGCCAGCAGCGTCGGGCTAGCTGATACGCAGTATTTT.